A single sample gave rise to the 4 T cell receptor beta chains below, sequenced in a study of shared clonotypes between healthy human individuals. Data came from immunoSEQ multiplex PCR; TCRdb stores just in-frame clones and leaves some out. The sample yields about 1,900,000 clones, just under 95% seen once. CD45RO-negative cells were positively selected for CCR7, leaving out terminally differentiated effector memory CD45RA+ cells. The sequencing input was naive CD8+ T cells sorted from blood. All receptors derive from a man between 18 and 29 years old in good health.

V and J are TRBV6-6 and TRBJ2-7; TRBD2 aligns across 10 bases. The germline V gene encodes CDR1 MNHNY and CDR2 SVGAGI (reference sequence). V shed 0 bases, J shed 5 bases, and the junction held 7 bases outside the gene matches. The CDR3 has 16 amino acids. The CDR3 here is CASSYSLAGVQDEQYF. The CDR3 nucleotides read TGTGCCAGCAGTTACTCTCTAGCGGGAGTTCAAGACGAGCAGTACTTC.

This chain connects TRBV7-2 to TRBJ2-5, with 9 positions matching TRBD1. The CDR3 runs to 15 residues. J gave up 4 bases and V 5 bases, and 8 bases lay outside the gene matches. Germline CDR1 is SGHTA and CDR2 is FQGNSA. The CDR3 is CASSPGTGKGETQYF. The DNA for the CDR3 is TGTGCCAGCAGCCCAGGGACAGGGAAGGGAGAGACCCAGTACTTC.

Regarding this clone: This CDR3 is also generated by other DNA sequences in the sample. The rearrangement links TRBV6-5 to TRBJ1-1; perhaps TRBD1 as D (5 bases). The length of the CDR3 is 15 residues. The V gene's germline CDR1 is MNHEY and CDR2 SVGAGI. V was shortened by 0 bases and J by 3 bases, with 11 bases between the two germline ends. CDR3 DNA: TGTGCCAGCAGTTACTCGTTGGGGGGAGACACTGAAGCTTTCTTT. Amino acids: CASSYSLGGDTEAFF.

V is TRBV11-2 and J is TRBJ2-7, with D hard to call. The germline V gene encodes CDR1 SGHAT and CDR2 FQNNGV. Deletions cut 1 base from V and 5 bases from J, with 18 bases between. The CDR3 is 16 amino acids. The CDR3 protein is CASSLANLGFNDEQYF. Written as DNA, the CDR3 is TGTGCCAGCAGCTTAGCTAACCTCGGCTTCAACGACGAGCAGTACTTC.